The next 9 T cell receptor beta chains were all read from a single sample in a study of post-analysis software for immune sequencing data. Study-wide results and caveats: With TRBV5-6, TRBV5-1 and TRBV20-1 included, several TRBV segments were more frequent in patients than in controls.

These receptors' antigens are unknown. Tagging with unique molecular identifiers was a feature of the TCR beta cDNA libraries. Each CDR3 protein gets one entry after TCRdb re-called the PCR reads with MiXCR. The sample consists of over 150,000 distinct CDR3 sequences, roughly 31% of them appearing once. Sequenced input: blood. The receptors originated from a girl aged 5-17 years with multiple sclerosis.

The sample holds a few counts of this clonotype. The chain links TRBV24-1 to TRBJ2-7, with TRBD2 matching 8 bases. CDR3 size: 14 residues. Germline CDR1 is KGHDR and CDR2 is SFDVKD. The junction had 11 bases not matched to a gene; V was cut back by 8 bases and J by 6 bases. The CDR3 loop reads CATKSYRREAEQYF. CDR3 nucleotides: TGTGCCACCAAATCGTATCGGCGGGAGGCCGAGCAGTACTTC.

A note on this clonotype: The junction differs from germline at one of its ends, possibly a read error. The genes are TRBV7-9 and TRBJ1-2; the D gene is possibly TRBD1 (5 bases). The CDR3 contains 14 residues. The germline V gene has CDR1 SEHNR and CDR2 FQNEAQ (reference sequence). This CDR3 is CASSSLDSNYGYIF. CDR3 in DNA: TGTGCCAGCAGCTCACTCGACAGCAACTATGGCTACATCTTC.

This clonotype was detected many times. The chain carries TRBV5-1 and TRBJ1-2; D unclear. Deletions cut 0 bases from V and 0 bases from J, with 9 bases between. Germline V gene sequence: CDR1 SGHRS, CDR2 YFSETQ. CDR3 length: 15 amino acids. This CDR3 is CASSLESHANYGYTF. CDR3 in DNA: TGCGCCAGCAGCTTGGAATCACATGCTAACTATGGCTACACCTTC.

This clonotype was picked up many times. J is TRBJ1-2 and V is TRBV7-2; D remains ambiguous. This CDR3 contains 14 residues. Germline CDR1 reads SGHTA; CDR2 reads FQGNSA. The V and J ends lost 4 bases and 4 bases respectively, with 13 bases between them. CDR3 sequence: CASSSQTMSYGYTF. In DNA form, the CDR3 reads TGTGCCAGCAGCTCCCAGACTATGTCCTATGGCTACACCTTC.

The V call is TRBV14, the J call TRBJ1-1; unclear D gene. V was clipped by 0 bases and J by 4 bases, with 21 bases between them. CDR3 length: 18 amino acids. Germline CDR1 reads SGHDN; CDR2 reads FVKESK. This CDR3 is CASSQEGGPKQLTTEAFF. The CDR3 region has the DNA TGTGCCAGCAGCCAAGAGGGTGGGCCTAAACAGTTGACCACTGAAGCTTTCTTT.

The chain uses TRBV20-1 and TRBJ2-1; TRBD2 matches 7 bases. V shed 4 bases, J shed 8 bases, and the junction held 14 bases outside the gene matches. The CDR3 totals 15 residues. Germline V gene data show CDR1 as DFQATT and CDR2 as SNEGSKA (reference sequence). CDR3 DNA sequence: TGCAGTGCTACTTCCGGCGCGCTCCGGGGGGATGAGCAGTTCTTC. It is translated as CSATSGALRGDEQFF.

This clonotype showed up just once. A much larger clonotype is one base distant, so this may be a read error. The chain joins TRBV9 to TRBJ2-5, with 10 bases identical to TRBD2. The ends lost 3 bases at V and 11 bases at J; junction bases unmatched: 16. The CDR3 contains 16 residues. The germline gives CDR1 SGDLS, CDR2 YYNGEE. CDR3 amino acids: CASSASTSGTIYEQYF. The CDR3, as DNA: TGTGCCAGCAGCGCTTCCACTAGCGGGACTATATATGAGCAGTACTTC.

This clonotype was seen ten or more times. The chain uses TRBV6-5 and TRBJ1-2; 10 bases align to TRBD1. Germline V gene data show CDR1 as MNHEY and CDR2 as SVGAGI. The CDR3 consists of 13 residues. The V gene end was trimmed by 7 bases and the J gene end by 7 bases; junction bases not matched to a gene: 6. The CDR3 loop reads CASIGQGVRGYTF. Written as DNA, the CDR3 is TGTGCCAGCATCGGACAGGGGGTTCGTGGCTACACCTTC.

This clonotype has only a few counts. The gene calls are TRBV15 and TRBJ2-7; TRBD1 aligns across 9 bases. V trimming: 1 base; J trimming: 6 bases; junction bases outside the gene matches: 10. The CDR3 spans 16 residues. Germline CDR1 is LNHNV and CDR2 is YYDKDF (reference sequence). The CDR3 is CATSRASGQGLSEQYF. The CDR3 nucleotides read TGTGCCACCAGCAGAGCCTCCGGACAGGGGTTGTCCGAGCAGTACTTC.